Listed here is a single TCR beta chain. Its target is unknown. Germline is not matched at one junction end, which may reflect a read error. The data are from a study of molecular identifiers for immune sequencing clone quantification. Study details: Replicate RNA from around 20,000 or 100,000 naive CD8 T cells formed five aliquots; four were sequenced. Regarding the study as a whole: Clonotypes surpassing 20 RNA copies contained over 98% of effector molecules, versus under 1% in naive cells.

TCRdb independently ran MiXCR on the PCR reads; one entry per CDR3 protein. The table includes approximately 670,000 distinct CDR3 sequences, approximately 20% detected once. This CDR3 is built from 15 residues. Germline assignment: CDR1 LGHNA and CDR2 YSLEER. The sample comprised naive CD8+ T cells from blood, with Jurkat cell RNA spiked in. Subset noted: FACS-sorted CD8+CD4-CCR7+CD45RA+ naive T cells. This TCR came from a human donor in good health. Some libraries in this study had Jurkat cell RNA spiked in. The chain carries TRBV4-3 and TRBJ2-7; D is undetermined. CDR3: CASNQDRFVGNEQYF. The DNA of the CDR3 is TGCGCCAGCAACCAAGATCGTTTTGTCGGAAACGAGCAGTACTTC.